The rows below give T cell receptor beta chains drawn from one sample of a study of blood T cells in healthy people across ages. TCRdb reprocessed the 5' RACE reads with MiXCR, giving one entry per CDR3 protein. The repertoire holds 800,000 to 950,000 distinct CDR3 sequences, with about 29% as singletons. The same data also contributed to another study, on T cells of mothers and their children.

The specimen was blood. These receptors were taken from a woman in her forties in good health. The conserved cysteine and the conserved F or W are not part of the CDR3 here. Fields, in order: D gene, V gene, CDR3 protein. The D gene is left open where the match is weak.

D gene: TRBD1
V gene: TRBV7-9
CDR3 protein: ASSHLDRGLKAF

D gene: TRBD1
V gene: TRBV7-9
CDR3 protein: ANGLTGVVGEQY

D gene: TRBD1
V gene: TRBV28
CDR3 protein: ASNLEGAPYEQY

D gene: NA
V gene: TRBV4-1
CDR3 protein: ASSQDLRTDYYEQY

D gene: NA
V gene: TRBV28
CDR3 protein: AIRGGEGTEAF

D gene: NA
V gene: TRBV7-3
CDR3 protein: ASARDTLNEQF

D gene: NA
V gene: TRBV12-3/TRBV12-4
CDR3 protein: ASSFAGADTQY

D gene: TRBD2
V gene: TRBV6-2/TRBV6-3
CDR3 protein: ASSATLAGGRNEQF

D gene: NA
V gene: TRBV4-2
CDR3 protein: ASSPLGSGNAIY

D gene: NA
V gene: TRBV20-1
CDR3 protein: SARPGNEQF